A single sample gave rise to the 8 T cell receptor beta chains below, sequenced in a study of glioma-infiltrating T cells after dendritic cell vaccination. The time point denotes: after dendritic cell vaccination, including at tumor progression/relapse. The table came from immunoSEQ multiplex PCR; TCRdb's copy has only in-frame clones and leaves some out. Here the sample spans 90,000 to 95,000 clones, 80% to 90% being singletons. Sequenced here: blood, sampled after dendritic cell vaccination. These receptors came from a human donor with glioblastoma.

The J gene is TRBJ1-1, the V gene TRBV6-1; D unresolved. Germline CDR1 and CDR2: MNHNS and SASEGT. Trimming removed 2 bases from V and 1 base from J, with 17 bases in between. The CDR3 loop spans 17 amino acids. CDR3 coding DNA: TGTGCCAGCAGTGAAAAGAGGTTACCAAGCCCGAACACTGAAGCTTTCTTT. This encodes CASSEKRLPSPNTEAFF.

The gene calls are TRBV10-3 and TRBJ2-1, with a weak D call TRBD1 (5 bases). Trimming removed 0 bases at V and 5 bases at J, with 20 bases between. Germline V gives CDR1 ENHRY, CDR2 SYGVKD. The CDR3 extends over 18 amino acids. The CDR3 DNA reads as TGTGCCATCAGTGAGTCAGCAGGTGGAGTTGTAGGGGACAATGAGCAGTTCTTC. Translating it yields CAISESAGGVVGDNEQFF.

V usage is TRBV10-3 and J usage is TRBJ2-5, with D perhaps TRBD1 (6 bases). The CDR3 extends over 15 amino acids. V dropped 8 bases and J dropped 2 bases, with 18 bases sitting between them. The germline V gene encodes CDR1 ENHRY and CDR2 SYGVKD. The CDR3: CAIRSGQGTQETQYF. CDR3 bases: TGTGCCATCCGTAGTGGGCAGGGGACACAAGAGACCCAGTACTTC.

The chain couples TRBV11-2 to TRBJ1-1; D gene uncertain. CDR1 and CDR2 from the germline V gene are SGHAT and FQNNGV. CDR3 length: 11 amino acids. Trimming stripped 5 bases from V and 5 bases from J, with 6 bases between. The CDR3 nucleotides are TGTGCCAGCAGCCCTCTAACTGAAGCTTTCTTT. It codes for CASSPLTEAFF. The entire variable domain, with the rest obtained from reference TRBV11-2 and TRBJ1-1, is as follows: EAGVAQSPRYKIIEKRQSVAFWCNPISGHATLYWYQQILGQGPKLLIQFQNNGVVDDSQLPKDRFSAERLKGVDSTLKIQPAKLEDSAVYLCASSPLTEAFFGQGTRLTVV.

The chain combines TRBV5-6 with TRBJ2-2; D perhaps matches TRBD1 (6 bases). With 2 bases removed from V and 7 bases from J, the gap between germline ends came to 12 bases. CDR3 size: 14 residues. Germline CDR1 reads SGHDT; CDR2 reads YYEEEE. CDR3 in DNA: TGTGCCAGCAGCTTCAGGGGTCTGGGCGGGGAGCTGTTTTTT. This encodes CASSFRGLGGELFF.

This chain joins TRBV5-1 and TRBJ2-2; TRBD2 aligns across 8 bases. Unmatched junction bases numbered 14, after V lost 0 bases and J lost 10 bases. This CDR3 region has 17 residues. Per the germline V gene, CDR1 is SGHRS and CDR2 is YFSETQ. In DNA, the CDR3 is TGCGCCAGCAGCTTGGTATTCCGGCTAGCGGGCCTCGAGGAGCTGTTTTTT. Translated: CASSLVFRLAGLEELFF.

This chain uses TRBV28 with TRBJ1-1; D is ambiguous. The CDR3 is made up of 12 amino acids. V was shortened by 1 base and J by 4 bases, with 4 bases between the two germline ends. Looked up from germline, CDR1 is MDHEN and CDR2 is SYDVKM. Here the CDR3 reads CASSLSSTEAFF. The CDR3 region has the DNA TGTGCCAGCAGTTTATCGAGCACTGAAGCTTTCTTT.

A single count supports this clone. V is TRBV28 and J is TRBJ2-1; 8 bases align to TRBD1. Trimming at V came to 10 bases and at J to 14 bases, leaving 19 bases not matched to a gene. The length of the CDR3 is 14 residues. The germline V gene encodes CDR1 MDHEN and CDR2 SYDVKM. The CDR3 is CATFAGTGGSREFF. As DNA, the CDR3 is TGTGCCACTTTCGCCGGGACAGGTGGGTCCAGGGAGTTCTTC.